The 21 T cell receptor beta chains presented below share a single source sample, sequenced in a study of cytomegalovirus exposure and HLA in healthy donors. PCR used 60 Vbeta primers and 13 Jbeta primers. Generated by immunoSEQ multiplex PCR, the TCRdb table keeps only in-frame clones and is missing some. The table lists about 210,000 clones, around 79% of them singletons. Material: PBMCs. Receptors were obtained from a male donor in good health and CMV-seropositive.

The V gene is TRBV5-1, the J gene TRBJ2-7, with D possibly matching TRBD2 (5 bases). CDR3 size: 14 residues. The V end was cut by 0 bases, the J end by 0 bases, with 7 bases between. Germline V gene sequence: CDR1 SGHRS, CDR2 YFSETQ. The CDR3 sequence is CASSLERISYEQYF. The CDR3 DNA follows: TGCGCCAGCAGCTTGGAGCGGATCTCCTACGAGCAGTACTTC.

The rearrangement links TRBV2 to TRBJ2-1, with 10 bases aligning to TRBD2. Trimming at V came to 5 bases and at J to 7 bases, leaving 5 bases not matched to a gene. The CDR3 loop spans 14 amino acids. CDR1 is SNHLY, CDR2 FYNNEI, per germline. The CDR3 is CASSSSGRRNEQFF. For the CDR3, the DNA is TGTGCCAGCAGTTCTAGCGGGAGAAGGAATGAGCAGTTCTTC.

The chain carries TRBV7-6 and TRBJ2-7; D gene ambiguous. Germline-derived CDR1 and CDR2 are SGHVS and FNYEAQ. Trimming pared 3 bases from V and 3 bases from J, leaving 12 bases between. CDR3 length: 14 residues. In DNA, the CDR3 is TGTGCCAGCAGCTTTTCCCCTCAGGACTACGAGCAGTACTTC. Its translation is CASSFSPQDYEQYF.

This chain links TRBV27 with TRBJ2-1, with TRBD2 matching over 11 bases. CDR3 length: 15 amino acids. V dropped 5 bases and J dropped 4; count of bases not matched to a gene: 4. Germline V gene data show CDR1 as MNHEY and CDR2 as SMNVEV (reference sequence). The CDR3 region is CASSVSGRGYNEQFF. The CDR3 DNA sequence: TGTGCCAGCAGTGTTAGCGGGAGGGGATACAATGAGCAGTTCTTC.

J is TRBJ1-2 and V is TRBV5-4; 8 nucleotides match TRBD1. The CDR3 runs to 14 residues. The germline CDR1 and CDR2 sequences are SGHNT and YYREEE (reference sequence). V lost 4 bases, J lost 4 bases, and 6 bases stayed unmatched. The CDR3 loop reads CASSPGQGTYGYTF. The CDR3 nucleotides read TGTGCCAGCAGCCCCGGACAGGGCACCTATGGCTACACCTTC.

This rearrangement joins TRBV29-1 to TRBJ1-1; possible D gene TRBD1, 5 bases. Trimming removed 4 bases from V and 4 bases from J, with 13 bases in between. Germline CDR1 and CDR2: SQVTM and ANQGSEA. The CDR3 length is 13 residues. In DNA, the CDR3 is TGCAGCGTTGGGAGGGGACTATTCACTGAAGCTTTCTTT. Protein sequence: CSVGRGLFTEAFF.

The chain joins TRBV30 to TRBJ2-7; possibly TRBD1 for D (6 bases). The CDR3 has 12 residues. V lost 5 bases and J lost 0, with 8 bases in between. Germline values: CDR1 GTSNPN, CDR2 SVGIG (reference sequence). The CDR3 region is CAWDRHSYEQYF. The CDR3 DNA reads TGTGCCTGGGACAGGCACTCCTACGAGCAGTACTTC.

This chain joins TRBV19 and TRBJ2-7; 9 bases map to TRBD1. Germline loops: CDR1 LNHDA, CDR2 SQIVND (reference sequence). With V trimmed by 3 bases and J by 0 bases, 3 bases remained unmatched. CDR3 length equals 15 residues. CDR3: CASSIGTGSSYEQYF. Here the CDR3 DNA reads TGTGCCAGTAGTATCGGGACAGGGAGCTCCTACGAGCAGTACTTC.

The V call is TRBV5-1, the J call TRBJ1-6, with 7 bases identical to TRBD1. The V gene's germline CDR1 is SGHRS and CDR2 YFSETQ. The CDR3 runs to 15 residues. Trimming took 7 bases from V and 9 from J; bases not matched to a gene: 13. The CDR3 is CASARDSARGSPLHF. In nucleotides, the CDR3 is TGCGCCAGCGCCCGGGACAGCGCCAGGGGTTCACCCCTCCACTTT.

This clone was seen a handful of times. The rearrangement uses TRBV6-1 and TRBJ2-1; maybe TRBD1 (5 bases). V was pared by 3 bases and J by 6 bases, with 12 bases between. The CDR3 has 14 residues. Germline V gene data show CDR1 as MNHNS and CDR2 as SASEGT. The CDR3 here is CASSEAGRFNEQFF. CDR3 nucleotides: TGTGCCAGCAGTGAGGCAGGGCGATTCAATGAGCAGTTCTTC.

This clone has a single count. CDR3 bases: TGTGCCAGCAGCCCTGGGGGGACTATCCAAGAGACCCAGTACTTC. It specifies CASSPGGTIQETQYF. The chain couples TRBV6-5 to TRBJ2-5, with 7 bases aligning to TRBD2. The germline V gene encodes CDR1 MNHEY and CDR2 SVGAGI. The CDR3 spans 15 residues. Unmatched junction bases numbered 8, after V lost 6 bases and J lost 1 base.

This chain uses TRBV4-1 with TRBJ2-7; 10 bases agree with TRBD2. Unmatched junction bases numbered 7, after V lost 1 base and J lost 4 bases. The CDR3 is 16 residues long. Germline V gene lookup returns CDR1 MGHRA and CDR2 YSYEKL. CDR3 in DNA: TGCGCCAGCAGCCAAGGAACCCTAGCGGGAGATTACGAGCAGTACTTC. This gives the protein CASSQGTLAGDYEQYF.

The chain is built from TRBV6-5 and TRBJ1-2; 9 positions agree with TRBD1. The V and J ends lost 7 bases and 5 bases, in that order; junction bases with no gene match: 2. The CDR3 loop spans 12 amino acids. CDR1 is MNHEY and CDR2 is SVGAGI in the germline V gene. The CDR3 protein is CASKDRGYGYTF. In DNA form, the CDR3 reads TGTGCCAGCAAGGACAGGGGTTATGGCTACACCTTC.

The chain recombines TRBV5-6 with TRBJ1-6; 8 positions agree with TRBD1. Germline V gene data show CDR1 as SGHDT and CDR2 as YYEEEE. The CDR3 has 16 amino acids. Losses at the gene ends were 2 bases for V and 14 bases for J; bases not matched to a gene: 15. CDR3 sequence (DNA): TGTGCCAGCAGCTTCGCCACGGGACAGGCGAGTTTATCCCTCCACTTT. It yields the protein CASSFATGQASLSLHF.

The J gene is TRBJ2-3, the V gene TRBV5-5, with TRBD2 identical over 7 bases. CDR3 length: 15 residues. Losses at the gene ends were 3 bases for V and 0 bases for J; bases not matched to a gene: 4. Germline V gives CDR1 SGHKS, CDR2 YYEKEE (reference sequence). This CDR3 is CASSWEGISTDTQYF. In DNA, the CDR3 is TGTGCCAGCAGCTGGGAGGGAATTAGCACAGATACGCAGTATTTT.

The chain is built from TRBV4-1 and TRBJ2-1; 12 bases line up with TRBD2. V lost 0 bases to trimming and J lost 6 bases; unmatched junction nucleotides: 6. The CDR3 runs to 17 residues. Germline-derived CDR1 and CDR2 are MGHRA and YSYEKL. The DNA for the CDR3 is TGCGCCAGCAGCCAAGAGAGGGCTAGCGGGAGGGCCAATGAGCAGTTCTTC. This encodes CASSQERASGRANEQFF.

This clone was observed a handful of times. The chain carries TRBV15 and TRBJ2-5; 12 bases fit TRBD2. CDR3 length: 19 amino acids. The V and J ends lost 0 bases and 2 bases, in that order; junction bases with no gene match: 10. Germline CDR1 reads LNHNV; CDR2 reads YYDKDF (reference sequence). The CDR3, as DNA: TGTGCCACCAGCAGAGATGAGCTAGCGGGGGGGCCTCGGCAAGAGACCCAGTACTTC. It codes for CATSRDELAGGPRQETQYF.

This chain links TRBV27 with TRBJ2-7; D not resolved. The V and J ends lost 6 bases and 9 bases respectively, with 12 bases between them. The CDR3 sequence is 11 residues long. Germline assignment: CDR1 MNHEY and CDR2 SMNVEV (reference sequence). The CDR3 spells CASRKLLLQYF. In nucleotides, the CDR3 is TGTGCCAGCAGGAAACTACTCTTGCAGTACTTC.

About this clone: Other nucleotide sequences in the sample specify the same CDR3. The chain combines TRBV27 with TRBJ1-2; a possible D gene is TRBD1 (6 bases). Germline CDR1 reads MNHEY; CDR2 reads SMNVEV (reference sequence). V lost 2 bases, J lost 7 bases, and 11 bases lay in between. The CDR3 is 13 residues long. CDR3 nucleotide sequence: TGTGCCAGCAGTTTAGGGGGCGCGGTTGGCTACACCTTC. Its protein is CASSLGGAVGYTF.

V usage is TRBV9 and J usage is TRBJ1-2, with 7 bases matching TRBD1. This CDR3 has 14 residues. J was trimmed by 5 bases and V by 4 bases; bases with no gene match: 8. Germline lookup yields CDR1 SGDLS and CDR2 YYNGEE. The CDR3 protein is CASSPQGERYGYTF. CDR3 nucleotide sequence: TGTGCCAGCAGCCCCCAGGGGGAACGGTATGGCTACACCTTC.

The chain couples TRBV5-6 to TRBJ1-3; no reliable D call. The V gene lost 0 bases and the J gene lost 0 bases, with 4 bases spanning the gap. In germline, CDR1 is SGHDT, CDR2 YYEEEE. The CDR3 contains 14 residues. This CDR3 reads CASSLGHSGNTIYF. The CDR3 nucleotides read TGTGCCAGCAGCTTGGGGCACTCTGGAAACACCATATATTTT.